This T cell receptor beta chain is from a study of cytomegalovirus exposure and HLA in healthy donors. The PCR was carried out with 60 Vbeta primers and 13 Jbeta primers. Some clones are missing from TCRdb's copy, which holds only in-frame ones; the method was immunoSEQ multiplex PCR. The sample holds about 160,000 clones; approximately 74% are singletons and the top ten take under 3.5%. The CDR3 totals 17 residues. Germline values: CDR1 SEHNR, CDR2 FQNEAQ (reference sequence). V usage is TRBV7-9 and J usage is TRBJ2-5; TRBD1 matches 8 bases. The J call may be faulty, since TRBJ2-7 better matches the DNA end. Sequencing was done on a sample of PBMCs. This sequence was found in a woman between 25 and 40 years old in good health and CMV-seronegative. CDR3 amino acids: CASSHRRADRAKYEQYF. DNA of the CDR3: TGTGCCAGCAGCCACCGTCGGGCGGACAGGGCGAAGTACGAGCAGTACTTC.